The clone carrying this TCR beta chain was observed many times. Its antigen is unidentified. The sample is drawn from a study of blood T cells in healthy people across ages. General study results and limits: The long-lived group displayed more naive CD4+ cells, plus higher diversity, than the aged donors did.

Looked up from germline, CDR1 is SQVTM and CDR2 is ANQGSEA. V shed 7 bases and J shed 2 bases, with 15 bases lying between them. The CDR3 loop spans 13 amino acids. Using a J-beta primer mix together with a sample-barcoded 5' primer, a second PCR was run for roughly 6 to 12 cycles. The authors tagged each cDNA molecule using a template-switch adaptor with 12 random nucleotides. TCRdb passed the 5' RACE reads through MiXCR, listing each CDR3 protein once. The repertoire holds fewer than 750,000 distinct CDR3 sequences, with approximately 52% as singletons. Each donor was a healthy Caucasian individual from Russia, aged about 6 to 100.

This receptor was identified in a woman of 80 years or more in good health. The chain links TRBV29-1 to TRBJ2-7; D uncertain. The sequenced material came from blood. CDR3 nucleotide sequence: TGCAGCGCCCACGAAGGGTTACCCTACGAGCAGTACTTC. Its translation is CSAHEGLPYEQYF.